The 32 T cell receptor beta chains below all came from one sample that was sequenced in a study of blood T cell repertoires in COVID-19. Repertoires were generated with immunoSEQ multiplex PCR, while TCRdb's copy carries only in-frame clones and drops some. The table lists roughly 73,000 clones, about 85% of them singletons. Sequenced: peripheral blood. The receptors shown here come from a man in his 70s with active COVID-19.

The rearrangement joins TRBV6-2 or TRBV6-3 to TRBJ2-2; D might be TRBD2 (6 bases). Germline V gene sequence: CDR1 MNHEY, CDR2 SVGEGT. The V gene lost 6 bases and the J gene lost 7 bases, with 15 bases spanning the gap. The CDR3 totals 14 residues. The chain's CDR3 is CASRPQRAGGELFF. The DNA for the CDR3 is TGTGCCAGCAGACCTCAGCGGGCTGGCGGGGAGCTGTTTTTT.

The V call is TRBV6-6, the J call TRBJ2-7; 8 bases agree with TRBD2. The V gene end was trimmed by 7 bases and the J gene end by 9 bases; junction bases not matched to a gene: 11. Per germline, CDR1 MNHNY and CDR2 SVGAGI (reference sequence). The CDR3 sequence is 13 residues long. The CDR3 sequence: CASNAGGPGMQYF. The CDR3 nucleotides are TGTGCCAGCAATGCGGGAGGTCCTGGAATGCAGTACTTC.

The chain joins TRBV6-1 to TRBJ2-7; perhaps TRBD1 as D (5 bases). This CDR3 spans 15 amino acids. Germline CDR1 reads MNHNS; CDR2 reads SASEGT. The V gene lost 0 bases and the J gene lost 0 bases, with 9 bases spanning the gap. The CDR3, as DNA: TGTGCCAGCAGTGAAGCGGGGCTGAGCTCCTACGAGCAGTACTTC. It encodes CASSEAGLSSYEQYF.

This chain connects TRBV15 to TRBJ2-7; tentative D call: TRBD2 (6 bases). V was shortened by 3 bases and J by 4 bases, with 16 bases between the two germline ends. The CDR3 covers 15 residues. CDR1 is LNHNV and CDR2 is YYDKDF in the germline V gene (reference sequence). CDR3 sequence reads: CATSSPSAGRYEQYF. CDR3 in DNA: TGTGCCACCAGCAGCCCCTCGGCAGGGAGGTACGAGCAGTACTTC.

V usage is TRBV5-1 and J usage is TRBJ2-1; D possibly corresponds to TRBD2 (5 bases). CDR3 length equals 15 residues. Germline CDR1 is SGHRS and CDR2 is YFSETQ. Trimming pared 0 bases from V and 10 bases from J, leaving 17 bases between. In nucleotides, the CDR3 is TGCGCCAGCAGCTTGGGGGAGACCGCCCGCCTAGAGCAGTTCTTC. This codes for CASSLGETARLEQFF.

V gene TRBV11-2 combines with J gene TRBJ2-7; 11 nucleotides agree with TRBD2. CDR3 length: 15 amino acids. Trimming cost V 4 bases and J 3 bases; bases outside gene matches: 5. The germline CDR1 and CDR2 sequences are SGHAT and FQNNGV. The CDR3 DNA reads TGTGCCAGCAGCTCCCTAGCGGGAGGCAGCTACGAGCAGTACTTC. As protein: CASSSLAGGSYEQYF.

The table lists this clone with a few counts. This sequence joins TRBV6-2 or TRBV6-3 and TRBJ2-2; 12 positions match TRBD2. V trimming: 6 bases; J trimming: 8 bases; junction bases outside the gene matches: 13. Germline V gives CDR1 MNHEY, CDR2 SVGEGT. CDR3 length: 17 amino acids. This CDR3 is CASSQTSGSAGRGELFF. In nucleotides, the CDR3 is TGTGCCAGCAGCCAGACTAGCGGGAGTGCTGGTCGGGGGGAGCTGTTTTTT.

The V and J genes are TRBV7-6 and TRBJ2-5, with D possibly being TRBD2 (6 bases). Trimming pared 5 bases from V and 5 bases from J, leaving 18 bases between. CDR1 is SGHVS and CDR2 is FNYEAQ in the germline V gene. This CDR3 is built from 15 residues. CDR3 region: CASSLPPGGEETQYF. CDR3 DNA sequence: TGTGCCAGCAGCCTACCCCCGGGCGGGGAGGAGACCCAGTACTTC.

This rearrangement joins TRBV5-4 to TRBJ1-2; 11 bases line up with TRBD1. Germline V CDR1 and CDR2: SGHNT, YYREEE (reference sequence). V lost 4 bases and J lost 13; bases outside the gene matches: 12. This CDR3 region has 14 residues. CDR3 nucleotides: TGTGCCAGCAGCGCGAAACCGGGACAGGGGGGTGGCACCTTC. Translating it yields CASSAKPGQGGGTF.

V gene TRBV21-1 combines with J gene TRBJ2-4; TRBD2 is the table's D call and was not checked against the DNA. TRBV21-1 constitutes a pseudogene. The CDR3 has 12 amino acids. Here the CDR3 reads CASSPRGNIQYF. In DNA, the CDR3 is TGTGCCAGCAGTCCCCGGGGGAACATTCAGTACTTC.

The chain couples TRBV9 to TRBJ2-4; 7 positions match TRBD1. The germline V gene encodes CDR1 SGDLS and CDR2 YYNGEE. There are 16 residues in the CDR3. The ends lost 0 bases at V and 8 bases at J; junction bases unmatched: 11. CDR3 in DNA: TGTGCCAGCAGCGTAGCCCCAGACAGGGCCAAGGACATTCAGTACTTC. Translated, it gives CASSVAPDRAKDIQYF.

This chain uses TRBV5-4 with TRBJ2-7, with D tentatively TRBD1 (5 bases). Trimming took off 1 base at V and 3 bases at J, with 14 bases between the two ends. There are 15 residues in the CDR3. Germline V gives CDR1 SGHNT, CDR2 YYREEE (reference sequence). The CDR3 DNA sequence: TGTGCCAGCAGCTTGCGGCAGGGTGGGCTCTACGAGCAGTACTTC. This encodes CASSLRQGGLYEQYF. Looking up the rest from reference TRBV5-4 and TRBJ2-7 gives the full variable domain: ETGVTQSPTHLIKTRGQQVTLRCSSQSGHNTVSWYQQALGQGPQFIFQYYREEENGRGNFPPRFSGLQFPNYSSELNVNALELDDSALYLCASSLRQGGLYEQYFGPGTRLTVT.

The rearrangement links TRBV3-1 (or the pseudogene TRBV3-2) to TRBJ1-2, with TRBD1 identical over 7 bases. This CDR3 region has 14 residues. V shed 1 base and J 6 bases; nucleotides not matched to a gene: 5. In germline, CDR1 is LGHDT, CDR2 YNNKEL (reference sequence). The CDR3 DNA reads TGTGCCAGCAGCCAAGGAGGGGACAGACATGGCTACACCTTC. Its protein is CASSQGGDRHGYTF.

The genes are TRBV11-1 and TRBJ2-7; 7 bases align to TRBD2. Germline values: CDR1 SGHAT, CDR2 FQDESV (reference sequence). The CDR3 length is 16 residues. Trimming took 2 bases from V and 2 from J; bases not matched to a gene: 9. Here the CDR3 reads CASSLPRGVSPYEQYF. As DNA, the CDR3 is TGTGCCAGCAGCTTACCACGGGGGGTTTCTCCCTACGAGCAGTACTTC.

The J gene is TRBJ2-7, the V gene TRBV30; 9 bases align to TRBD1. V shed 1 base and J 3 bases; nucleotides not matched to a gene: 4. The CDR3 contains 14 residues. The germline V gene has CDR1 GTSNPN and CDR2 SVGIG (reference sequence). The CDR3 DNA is TGTGCCTGGAGTGACGGGACAGGGATCTACGAGCAGTACTTC. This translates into CAWSDGTGIYEQYF.

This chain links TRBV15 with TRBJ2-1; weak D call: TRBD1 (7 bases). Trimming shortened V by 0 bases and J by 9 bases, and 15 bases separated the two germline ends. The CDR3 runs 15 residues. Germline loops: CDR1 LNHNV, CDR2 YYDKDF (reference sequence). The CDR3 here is CATSRDRGRGVEQFF. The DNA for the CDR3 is TGTGCCACCAGCAGAGATCGAGGCAGGGGGGTTGAGCAGTTCTTC. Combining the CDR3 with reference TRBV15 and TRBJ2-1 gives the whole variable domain DAMVIQNPRYQVTQFGKPVTLSCSQTLNHNVMYWYQQKSSQAPKLLFHYYDKDFNNEADTPDNFQSRRPNTSFCFLDIRSPGLGDTAMYLCATSRDRGRGVEQFFGPGTRLTVL.

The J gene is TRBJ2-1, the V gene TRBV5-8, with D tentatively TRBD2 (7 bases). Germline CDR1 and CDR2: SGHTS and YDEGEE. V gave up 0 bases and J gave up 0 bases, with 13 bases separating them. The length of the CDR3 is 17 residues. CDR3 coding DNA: TGTGCCAGCAGCTTGGTTGGGGGGGCGAGCTCCTACAATGAGCAGTTCTTC. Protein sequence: CASSLVGGASSYNEQFF.

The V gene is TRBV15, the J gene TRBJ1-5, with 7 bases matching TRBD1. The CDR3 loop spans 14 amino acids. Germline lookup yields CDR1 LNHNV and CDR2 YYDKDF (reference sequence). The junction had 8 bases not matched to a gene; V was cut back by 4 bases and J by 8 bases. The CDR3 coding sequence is TGTGCCACCAGCAAACAGGGGCGGGTGGAGCCCCAGCATTTT. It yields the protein CATSKQGRVEPQHF.

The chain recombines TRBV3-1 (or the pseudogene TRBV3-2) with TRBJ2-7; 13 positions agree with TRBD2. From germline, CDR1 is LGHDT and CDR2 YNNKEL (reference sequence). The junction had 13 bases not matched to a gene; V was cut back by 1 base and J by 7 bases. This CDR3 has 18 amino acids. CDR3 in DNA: TGTGCCAGCAGCCAAGTGCCCCCACTAGCGGGAGGGGGTGGGGAGCAGTACTTC. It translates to CASSQVPPLAGGGGEQYF.

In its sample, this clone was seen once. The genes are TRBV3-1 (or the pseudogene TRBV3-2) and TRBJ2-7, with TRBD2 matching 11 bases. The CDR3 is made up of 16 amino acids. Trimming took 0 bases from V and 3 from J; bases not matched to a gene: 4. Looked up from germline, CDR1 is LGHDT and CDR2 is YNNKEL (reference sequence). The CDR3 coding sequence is TGTGCCAGCAGCCAAGATCCGCTAGCGGGAGGCTACGAGCAGTACTTC. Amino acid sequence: CASSQDPLAGGYEQYF.

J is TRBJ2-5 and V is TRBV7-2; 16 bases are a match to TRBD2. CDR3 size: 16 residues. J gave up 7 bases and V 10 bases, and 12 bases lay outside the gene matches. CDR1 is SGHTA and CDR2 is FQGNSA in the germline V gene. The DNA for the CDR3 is TGTGCCACGACGCCACCCGGGACTAGCGGGAGGGGGACCCAGTACTTC. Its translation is CATTPPGTSGRGTQYF.

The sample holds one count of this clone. The chain's CDR3 is CAISDRGTQETQYF. CDR3 nucleotides: TGTGCCATCAGTGACAGGGGGACCCAAGAGACCCAGTACTTC. The chain combines TRBV10-3 with TRBJ2-5; 7 bases map to TRBD1. The CDR3 totals 14 residues. J lost 1 base, V lost 3 bases, and 2 bases had no gene match. The germline V gene has CDR1 ENHRY and CDR2 SYGVKD.

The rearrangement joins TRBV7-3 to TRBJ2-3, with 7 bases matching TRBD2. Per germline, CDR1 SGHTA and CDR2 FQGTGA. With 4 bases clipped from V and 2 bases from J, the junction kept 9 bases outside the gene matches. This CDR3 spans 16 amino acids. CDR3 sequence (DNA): TGTGCCAGCAGCTCCGTTTCGGGAGGTGACACAGATACGCAGTATTTT. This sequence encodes CASSSVSGGDTDTQYF.

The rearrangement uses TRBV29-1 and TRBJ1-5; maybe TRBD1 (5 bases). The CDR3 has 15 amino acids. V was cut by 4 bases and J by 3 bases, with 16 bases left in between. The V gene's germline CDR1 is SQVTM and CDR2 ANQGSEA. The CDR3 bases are TGCAGCGTTGTGTCGGGGGTAGGGCTCAATCAGCCCCAGCATTTT. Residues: CSVVSGVGLNQPQHF.

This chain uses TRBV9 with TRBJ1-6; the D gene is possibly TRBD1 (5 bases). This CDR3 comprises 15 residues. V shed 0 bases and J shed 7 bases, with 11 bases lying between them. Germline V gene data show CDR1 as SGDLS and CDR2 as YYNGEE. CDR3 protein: CASSVATGGNSPLHF. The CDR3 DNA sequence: TGTGCCAGCAGCGTAGCTACGGGGGGGAATTCACCCCTCCACTTT.

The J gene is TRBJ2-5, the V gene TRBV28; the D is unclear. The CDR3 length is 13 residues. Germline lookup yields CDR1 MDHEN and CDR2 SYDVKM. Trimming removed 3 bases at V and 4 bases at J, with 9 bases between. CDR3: CASSFSARETQYF. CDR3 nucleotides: TGTGCCAGCAGTTTCAGCGCCCGAGAGACCCAGTACTTC.

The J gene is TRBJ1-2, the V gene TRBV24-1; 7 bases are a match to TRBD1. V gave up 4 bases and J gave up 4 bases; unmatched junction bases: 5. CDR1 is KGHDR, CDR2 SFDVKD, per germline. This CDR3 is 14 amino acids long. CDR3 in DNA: TGTGCCACCAGTGACACGGACAGGCCCTATGGCTACACCTTC. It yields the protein CATSDTDRPYGYTF.

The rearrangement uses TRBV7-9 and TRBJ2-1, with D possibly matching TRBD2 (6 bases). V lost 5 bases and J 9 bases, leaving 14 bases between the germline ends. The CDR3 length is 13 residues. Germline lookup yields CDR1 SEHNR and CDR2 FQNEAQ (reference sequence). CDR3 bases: TGTGCCAGCAGCCGACAAACCGGGGGTGAGCAGTTCTTC. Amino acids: CASSRQTGGEQFF. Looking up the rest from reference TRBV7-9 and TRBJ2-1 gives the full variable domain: DTGVSQNPRHKITKRGQNVTFRCDPISEHNRLYWYRQTLGQGPEFLTYFQNEAQLEKSRLLSDRFSAERPKGSFSTLEIQRTEQGDSAMYLCASSRQTGGEQFFGPGTRLTVL.

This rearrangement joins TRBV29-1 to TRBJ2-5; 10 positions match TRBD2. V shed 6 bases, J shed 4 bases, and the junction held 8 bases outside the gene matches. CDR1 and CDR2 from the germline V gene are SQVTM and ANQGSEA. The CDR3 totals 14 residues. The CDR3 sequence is CSVPLAGVGETQYF. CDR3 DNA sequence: TGCAGCGTCCCCCTAGCGGGAGTCGGAGAGACCCAGTACTTC.

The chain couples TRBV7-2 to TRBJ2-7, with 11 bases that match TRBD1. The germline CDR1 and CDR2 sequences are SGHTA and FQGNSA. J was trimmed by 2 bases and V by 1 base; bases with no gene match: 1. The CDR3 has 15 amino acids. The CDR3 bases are TGTGCCAGCAGCTTAGGGGGACAGGGGGCCTACGAGCAGTACTTC. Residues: CASSLGGQGAYEQYF.

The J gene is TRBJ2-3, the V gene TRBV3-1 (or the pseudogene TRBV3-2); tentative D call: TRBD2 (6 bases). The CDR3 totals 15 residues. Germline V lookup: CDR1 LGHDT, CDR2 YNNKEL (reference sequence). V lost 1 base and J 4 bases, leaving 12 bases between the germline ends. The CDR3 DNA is TGTGCCAGCAGCCAAGGACTAGGGGTTGCAGATACGCAGTATTTT. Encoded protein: CASSQGLGVADTQYF.

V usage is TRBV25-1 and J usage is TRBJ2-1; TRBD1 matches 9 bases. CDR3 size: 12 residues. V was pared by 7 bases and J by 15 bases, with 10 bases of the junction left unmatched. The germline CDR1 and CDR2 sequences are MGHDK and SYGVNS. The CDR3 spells CASTPRTGEGFF. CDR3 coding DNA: TGTGCCAGCACCCCCAGGACAGGGGAGGGGTTCTTC.